Below, 8 T cell receptor beta chains from the same sample are listed, as sequenced in a study of T cell responses to AZD1222 COVID-19 vaccine. Data came from immunoSEQ multiplex PCR; TCRdb stores just in-frame clones and leaves some out. Counted here are 140,000 to 150,000 clones, around 90% occurring once; the ten biggest clones make up 2.5% to 3%. The sample consisted of peripheral blood, taken on day 0 of MenACWY control vaccination. These receptors were taken from an adult in good health.

This clone was seen just once. V usage is TRBV11-1 and J usage is TRBJ2-1, with 7 nucleotides matching TRBD2. Trimming removed 5 bases from V and 3 bases from J; junction bases left unmatched: 7. From germline, CDR1 is SGHAT and CDR2 FQDESV (reference sequence). The CDR3 is 15 residues long. The CDR3: CASSPGSGNYNEQFF. The CDR3 coding sequence is TGTGCCAGCAGCCCAGGGAGCGGGAACTACAATGAGCAGTTCTTC.

This sequence joins TRBV9 and TRBJ1-4; D is undetermined. CDR3 length: 13 residues. V shed 0 bases and J shed 5 bases, with 5 bases lying between them. Germline V gene lookup returns CDR1 SGDLS and CDR2 YYNGEE. CDR3 amino acids: CASSVGGNEKLFF. The CDR3 DNA reads as TGTGCCAGCAGCGTAGGAGGGAATGAAAAACTGTTTTTT.

This chain links TRBV6-5 with TRBJ1-2, with D hard to call. This CDR3 contains 13 residues. V was cut by 8 bases and J by 7 bases, with 17 bases left in between. From germline, CDR1 is MNHEY and CDR2 SVGAGI. The CDR3 sequence is CASDRSDYTGYTF. CDR3 nucleotide sequence: TGTGCCAGCGACCGGTCGGACTATACTGGCTACACCTTC.

This clone was seen only a few times. V is TRBV6-5 and J is TRBJ1-2; D gene uncertain. Trimming took 2 bases from V and 6 from J, leaving 4 bases between them. This CDR3 spans 11 amino acids. CDR1 and CDR2 (germline): MNHEY, SVGAGI. The CDR3 protein is CASSYGDGYTF. CDR3 coding DNA: TGTGCCAGCAGTTACGGTGATGGCTACACCTTC.

The V and J genes are TRBV5-1 and TRBJ1-5; D not certain. CDR3 size: 15 residues. Trimming stripped 2 bases from V and 5 bases from J, with 14 bases between. CDR1 is SGHRS and CDR2 is YFSETQ in the germline V gene. The CDR3 is CASSLGPFRDQPQHF. DNA of the CDR3: TGCGCCAGCAGCTTAGGTCCGTTTAGAGATCAGCCCCAGCATTTT.

The gene calls are TRBV7-9 and TRBJ1-2; D might be TRBD1 (6 bases). V lost 5 bases and J lost 5, with 15 bases in between. The CDR3 consists of 14 residues. Germline V gene data show CDR1 as SEHNR and CDR2 as FQNEAQ (reference sequence). The chain's CDR3 is CASSTGTYVYGYTF. CDR3 DNA: TGTGCCAGCAGCACCGGGACATATGTTTATGGCTACACCTTC.

The chain joins TRBV5-1 to TRBJ2-2; maybe TRBD1 (6 bases). Germline V gene data show CDR1 as SGHRS and CDR2 as YFSETQ. The V and J ends lost 4 bases and 6 bases respectively, with 16 bases between them. CDR3 length: 15 residues. The CDR3 here is CASSRTPGAPGELFF. CDR3 bases: TGCGCCAGCAGCCGTACTCCAGGGGCCCCCGGGGAGCTGTTTTTT.

The chain has TRBV20-1 and TRBJ1-5, with unresolved D. The germline V and J ends were trimmed by 4 bases and 6 bases, with 16 bases remaining between them. Germline V gene sequence: CDR1 DFQATT, CDR2 SNEGSKA (reference sequence). This CDR3 region has 14 residues. The CDR3 here is CSANDQQRFQPQHF. The DNA for the CDR3 is TGCAGTGCTAATGATCAGCAACGGTTTCAGCCCCAGCATTTT.